The subject of this entry is one T cell receptor beta chain. The antigen remains undetermined. Adults with ileal or ileocolonic Crohn's disease and an indication for resection were eligible. The CDR3 loop spans 14 amino acids. Losses at the gene ends were 6 bases for V and 5 bases for J; bases not matched to a gene: 8. CDR1 and CDR2 (germline): MNHEY, SVGAGI. The record originates from a study of T cell repertoires in ileal Crohn's disease. Study-level results: Mucosal expansions were suggested to be mainly CD8 T cells.

Each sample's TCRB immunosequencing used about 0.5 micrograms of biopsy DNA. Clones were sequenced by immunoSEQ multiplex PCR, and TCRdb holds only the in-frame ones, with some missing. The sample holds 5,000 or so clones; about 78% are singletons and the top ten take 12%. The TCR comes from an adult with Crohn's disease. The sequencing sample was made of ileal tissue. The chain couples TRBV6-5 to TRBJ2-5; 8 bases line up with TRBD2. CDR3 region: CASSRSRGGETQYF. CDR3 nucleotide sequence: TGTGCCAGCAGCCGGTCTCGGGGGGGGGAGACCCAGTACTTC.